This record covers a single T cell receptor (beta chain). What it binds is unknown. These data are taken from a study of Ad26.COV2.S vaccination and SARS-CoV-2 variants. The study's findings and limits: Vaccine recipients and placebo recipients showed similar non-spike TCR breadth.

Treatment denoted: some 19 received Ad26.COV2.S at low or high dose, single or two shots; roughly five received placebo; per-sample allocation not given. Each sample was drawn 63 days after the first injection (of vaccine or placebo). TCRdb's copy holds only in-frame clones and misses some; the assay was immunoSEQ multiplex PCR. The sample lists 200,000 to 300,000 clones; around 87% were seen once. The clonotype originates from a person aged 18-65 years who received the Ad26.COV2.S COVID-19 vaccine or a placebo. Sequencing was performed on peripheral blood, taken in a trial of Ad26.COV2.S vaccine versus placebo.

CDR3 DNA: TGTGCCAGCTCATCGCGGGACAGAACTGGCAATGAGCAGTTCTTC. As protein: CASSSRDRTGNEQFF. The chain recombines TRBV18 with TRBJ2-1; maybe TRBD1 (7 bases). CDR3 length: 15 amino acids. Germline V gene data show CDR1 as KGHSH and CDR2 as LQKENI. The V and J ends lost 5 bases and 6 bases respectively, with 17 bases between them.